This T cell receptor beta chain was sequenced for a study of response to subunit inactivated influenza vaccine. TCRdb fed the RT-PCR reads into MiXCR, producing one record per CDR3 protein. The repertoire holds some 550,000 distinct CDR3 sequences, with around 21% as singletons. Trimming pared 7 bases from V and 2 bases from J, leaving 9 bases between. CDR1 is MNHEY and CDR2 is SVGEGT in the germline V gene. The CDR3 consists of 13 residues. These records were also assigned to another study, of T cells expressing NK-cell markers. From that paper: A 5'RACE template switching approach incorporating UMIs was used to make TCR beta cDNA. HCMV specificity of expanded NKG2C+ T cell clones remained unclear.

The rearrangement links TRBV6-2 or TRBV6-3 to TRBJ2-4; D is ambiguous. This clonotype was obtained from a man aged 50 or older who received an inactivated influenza vaccine. This material consisted of CD4+ T cells sorted from PBMCs, taken about 11 days after vaccination. In nucleotides, the CDR3 is TGTGCCAGCATCGACCCCACCAAAAACATTCAGTACTTC. Its translation: CASIDPTKNIQYF.